What follows is one T cell receptor (beta chain) and its context. This clonotype was recorded at least ten times. The target of this receptor is not known. Qualities for individual bases were not recorded, and no much larger clone is one base off. This sample is part of a study of T cells after yellow fever vaccination (dated by TCRdb to the late 2010s). Concerning the study at large: The SMART-Seq v4 Ultra Low Input RNA kit was used to prepare libraries from fractions with low cell numbers. The cohort comprised two healthy male donors, one aged 18 to 30 and one aged 30 to 39 years. Bulk PBMC replicates and cell subsets were isolated from blood drawn at multiple timepoints before and after both primary and secondary immunization. To follow T-cell clones before and after both primary and booster YFV17D yellow fever vaccination, bulk TCR alpha and beta repertoires underwent longitudinal sequencing.

CDR1 and CDR2 (SGHRS, YFSETQ) derive from the germline V gene. From its cysteine to its phenylalanine, the CDR3 spans 14 amino acids. The read is trimmed to its CDR3 DNA, 42 bases read in frame from base 1. V and J lose 1 base and 4 bases, and a span of 11 bases separates them. Broad study findings and their caveats: Because only two donors were included in the study, the extent to which the findings can be generalized is limited. Computational filtering was needed because FACS-sorted repertoires could contain abundant contaminating clonotypes from the bulk population. A small share of clonotypes occurred in both CD4 and CD8 compartments, likely arising from convergent recombination. The secondary T-cell response was found to be weaker but faster than the primary response, with a peak reached on day 5 rather than on day 15. Most clones expanded after primary vaccination were re-detected after the booster (around 96% of CD4 and about 88% of CD8), suggesting broad memory maintenance.

Taken with the paper, the label for treatment or condition translates to: live attenuated yellow fever vaccine strain. PBMCs were isolated from peripheral blood using a standard Ficoll-Paque protocol. Dynabeads CD4 and CD8 positive selection kits were used to isolate the CD4 and CD8 T-cell fractions. TriZol was used to extract RNA from bulk PBMCs, from CD4 and CD8 fractions, and from dextramer-positive and dextramer-negative fractions. TCR cDNA was synthesized by 5'RACE template switching, which introduced a universal primer site and unique molecular identifiers. cDNA synthesis was primed from both the TCR alpha and TCR beta constant segments. Library amplification involved two PCR steps, and the second step added sample barcodes and sequencing adapters. Sequencing of libraries was done on Illumina HiSeq 2500 (2x100 bp) or NovaSeq (2x150 bp). The study's processing was this. MIGEC handled demultiplexing of reads and collapsing into UMI consensus sequences, while MiXCR performed V(D)J alignment. Using edgeR on replicate PBMC samples, clonotypes were called vaccine-responding if FDR was below 0.01 and the log2 fold change was above 5 up to day 15. CD4 or CD8 identity was assigned to each bulk clonotype according to whether the clonotype was present at higher abundance in the sequenced CD4 repertoire or the sequenced CD8 repertoire. TCRdb handled the public reads itself, with Q25 trimming in fastp and clone calling in MiXCR, and kept productive beta chains. Duplicate CDR3 protein sequences are folded into a single record with the most common DNA and genes. For this entry, the V and J calls and clone size follow TCRdb and not the study's own pipeline. A total of approximately 160,000 distinct CDR3 sequences appear in this sample, 5.5% to 8% of them only once. The leading ten clones occupy less than 3.5% of the sample.

The source material was CD4+ T cells sorted from PBMCs, sampled on the day of the first yellow fever vaccination. Recombination joined TRBV5-1 with TRBJ1-1; a weak D assignment points to TRBD1 (5 bases agree). This receptor was identified in a man aged 18 to 30 who received the YFV17D yellow fever vaccine. The DNA sequence follows: TGCGCCAGCAGCTTGTGGGCAGGGCCCACTGAAGCTTTCTTT. The resulting protein is CASSLWAGPTEAFF.